The 11 T cell receptor beta chains in this list originate from one sample, sequenced in a study of naive and memory T cell subsets. An equimolar mix of two oligonucleotides served as the beta constant-region primer for TRBC1 and TRBC2. Nested alpha and beta constant-region primers with the SP2 primer drove four PCR rounds on ligated cDNA. Using its own MiXCR run on the UMI-ligation and nested PCR reads, TCRdb lists one record per CDR3 protein. The sample lists around 140,000 distinct CDR3 sequences; around 21% were seen once. Study outcomes and limitations: A few larger clonotypes appeared in naive repertoires, especially CD8, possibly memory cells re-expressing CD45RA.

The antigens these receptors bind are not known. Sequencing was performed on naive CD8+ T cells from blood. All receptors derive from a human donor in good health.

The chain links TRBV4-1 to TRBJ2-1; TRBD2 agrees at 11 bases. J was trimmed by 7 bases and V by 3 bases; bases with no gene match: 17. The CDR3 totals 19 residues. Germline V gene sequence: CDR1 MGHRA, CDR2 YSYEKL. The CDR3 protein is CASSQRGPPTSGIGNEQFF. The CDR3 DNA sequence: TGCGCCAGCAGCCAGCGGGGGCCCCCGACTAGCGGGATAGGGAATGAGCAGTTCTTC.

The rearrangement uses TRBV4-1 and TRBJ2-7, with 10 bases identical to TRBD2. The V segment lost 4 bases and the J segment 5 bases; nucleotides outside the gene matches: 14. The CDR3 covers 17 residues. The V gene's germline CDR1 is MGHRA and CDR2 YSYEKL. CDR3 bases: TGCGCCAGCAGCCCGGATCCTCTAGCGGGAGTGGGGCACGAGCAGTACTTC. This gives the protein CASSPDPLAGVGHEQYF.

In its sample, this clonotype was seen a few times. The rearrangement links TRBV24-1 to TRBJ1-4; 7 bases map to TRBD1. The ends lost 7 bases at V and 5 bases at J; junction bases unmatched: 6. The CDR3 extends over 14 amino acids. Germline V gene sequence: CDR1 KGHDR, CDR2 SFDVKD. The CDR3 protein is CATSSGTANEKLFF. The DNA for the CDR3 is TGTGCCACCAGCTCCGGGACAGCGAATGAAAAACTGTTTTTT.

This clonotype was detected only a few times. The rearrangement uses TRBV28 and TRBJ1-5, with 10 nucleotides matching TRBD1. The germline CDR1 and CDR2 sequences are MDHEN and SYDVKM. The CDR3 runs to 15 residues. V trimming: 5 bases; J trimming: 9 bases; junction bases outside the gene matches: 10. The CDR3 region is CASSGTGVGIRPQHF. CDR3 in DNA: TGTGCCAGCAGTGGGACAGGGGTCGGGATACGGCCCCAGCATTTT.

This chain connects TRBV12-3 or TRBV12-4 to TRBJ2-3; D gene uncertain. The CDR3 is made up of 14 amino acids. V was shortened by 2 bases and J by 0 bases, with 6 bases between the two germline ends. The CDR3 nucleotides read TGTGCCAGCAGTTTATTCCCTAGCACAGATACGCAGTATTTT. It encodes CASSLFPSTDTQYF.

This clonotype was seen a handful of times. The chain carries TRBV19 and TRBJ2-1; D is unresolved. Trimming took off 7 bases at V and 9 bases at J, with 13 bases between the two ends. Germline CDR1 reads LNHDA; CDR2 reads SQIVND (reference sequence). The CDR3 sequence is 12 residues long. CDR3 nucleotides: TGTGCCAGTAAATTGTCCCTCGGTGAGCAGTTCTTC. Amino acid sequence: CASKLSLGEQFF.

This clonotype was counted a few times. This chain connects TRBV6-5 to TRBJ2-5, with no clear D. Germline V gives CDR1 MNHEY, CDR2 SVGAGI. Trimming took off 5 bases at V and 4 bases at J, with 11 bases between the two ends. The CDR3 covers 13 residues. Here the CDR3 DNA reads TGTGCCAGCAGTCCCTTAAGCCTAGAGACCCAGTACTTC. Protein product: CASSPLSLETQYF.

In its sample, this clonotype was seen a few times. The chain links TRBV7-2 to TRBJ2-3; 9 bases align to TRBD1. Germline trimming cut 5 bases from V and 5 bases from J; bases unmatched to any gene: 5. The CDR3 is made up of 14 amino acids. Germline values: CDR1 SGHTA, CDR2 FQGNSA. CDR3 in amino acids: CASSPGQGRDTQYF. As DNA, the CDR3 is TGTGCCAGCAGCCCGGGACAGGGCAGAGATACGCAGTATTTT.

The chain combines TRBV28 with TRBJ1-1; no firm D call. Trimming stripped 6 bases from V and 2 bases from J, with 10 bases between. CDR1 and CDR2 (germline): MDHEN, SYDVKM. This CDR3 has 13 amino acids. As DNA, the CDR3 is TGTGCCAGCAGGGCGCACTCCAACACTGAAGCTTTCTTT. Translation gives CASRAHSNTEAFF.

This clonotype was counted between two and nine times. The V call is TRBV30, the J call TRBJ2-1; D unresolved. The germline CDR1 and CDR2 sequences are GTSNPN and SVGIG (reference sequence). There are 12 residues in the CDR3. V shed 0 bases and J shed 4 bases, with 4 bases lying between them. The CDR3 here is CAWSVGYNEQFF. The CDR3 coding sequence is TGTGCCTGGAGTGTAGGGTACAATGAGCAGTTCTTC.

This chain connects TRBV14 to TRBJ2-2; no reliable D call. The V end was cut by 2 bases, the J end by 6 bases, with 13 bases between. Germline values: CDR1 SGHDN, CDR2 FVKESK. The CDR3 consists of 15 residues. DNA for the CDR3: TGTGCCAGCAGCCAACATGACCGGGCCTCCGGGGAGCTGTTTTTT. This codes for CASSQHDRASGELFF. Using reference TRBV14 and TRBJ2-2 for the parts outside the CDR3, the full variable domain is EAGVTQFPSHSVIEKGQTVTLRCDPISGHDNLYWYRRVMGKEIKFLLHFVKESKQDESGMPNNRFLAERTGGTYSTLKVQPAELEDSGVYFCASSQHDRASGELFFGEGSRLTVL.